A selection of T cell receptor beta chains follows, all from one sample in a study of blood T cells in healthy people across ages. TCRdb re-called the 5' RACE reads through MiXCR, storing one row per CDR3 protein. This sample has hundreds of thousands of distinct CDR3 sequences, with 32% found just once. Sequencing was carried out using blood. The receptor set was obtained from a woman aged 80 or over in good health. Each CDR3 is given with its conserved first and last residue. Fields, in order: J gene, clone size, D gene, V gene, CDR3 length, CDR3 protein, CDR3 DNA. A D gene is named only where the DNA matches it firmly. Clone sizes are given selectively: once, few, many, or a class where the clone is expanded.

TRBJ2-5	many	-	TRBV27	10	CWRDGETQYF	TGCTGGCGGGATGGGGAGACCCAGTACTTC
TRBJ2-7	many	TRBD2	TRBV20-1	15	CSASLLAGGPYEQYF	TGCAGTGCTAGCCTGCTAGCGGGGGGGCCCTACGAGCAGTACTTC
TRBJ2-1	-	-	TRBV29-1	13	CSVETAPTLEQFF	TGCAGCGTTGAAACGGCCCCAACTCTTGAGCAGTTCTTC
TRBJ1-5	many	TRBD1	TRBV7-2	16	CASSRTGVTVNQPQHF	TGTGCCAGCAGCCGGACAGGGGTCACCGTCAATCAGCCCCAGCATTTT
TRBJ1-1	many	TRBD1	TRBV7-2	16	CASSSRAGQGITEAFF	TGTGCCAGCAGCTCGCGCGCTGGACAGGGGATTACTGAAGCTTTCTTT
TRBJ2-3	once	TRBD2	TRBV12-3/TRBV12-4	14	CASRLAGVADAQYF	TGTGCCAGCAGACTAGCGGGGGTCGCAGATGCGCAGTATTTT
TRBJ1-5	many	TRBD1	TRBV7-2	14	CASSLRQGTQPQHF	TGTGCCAGCAGCTTACGACAGGGGACTCAGCCCCAGCATTTT
TRBJ2-7	many	-	TRBV7-9	14	CASSGTLGAYEQYF	TGTGCCAGCAGCGGGACCCTCGGGGCCTACGAGCAGTACTTC
TRBJ2-5	-	TRBD2	TRBV7-2	14	CAGSQTSVRETQYF	TGTGCCGGCAGCCAGACTAGCGTGCGAGAGACCCAGTACTTC
TRBJ1-4	once	-	TRBV7-8	18	CASSLNARQDSTNEKLFF	TGTGCCAGCAGCTTAAATGCCAGGCAGGACTCAACTAATGAAAAACTGTTTTTT
TRBJ1-5	few	-	TRBV20-1	15	CSARAGRQSNQPQHF	TGCAGTGCTAGAGCAGGCCGGCAGAGCAATCAGCCCCAGCATTTT
TRBJ2-7	-	-	TRBV5-1	20	CASSLSRLGGEHTAGYEQYF	TGCGCCAGCAGCTTATCCCGTCTTGGCGGGGAGCATACTGCCGGGTACGAGCAGTACTTC
TRBJ2-3	many	TRBD2	TRBV4-2	16	CASSQLTSDPADTQYF	TGTGCCAGCAGCCAACTGACTAGCGACCCAGCAGATACGCAGTATTTT
TRBJ1-6	many	-	TRBV3-1	16	CASSQDTAGDNSPLHF	TGTGCCAGCAGCCAAGATACGGCAGGGGATAATTCACCCCTCCACTTT
TRBJ2-1	-	TRBD1	TRBV6-2/TRBV6-3	15	CASSSLRQGYNEQFF	TGTGCCAGCAGTAGCTTGAGACAGGGCTACAATGAGCAGTTCTTC
TRBJ2-7	many	-	TRBV10-3	13	CAISAVRRYEQYF	TGTGCCATCAGTGCTGTGCGACGCTACGAGCAGTACTTC
TRBJ1-2	many	-	TRBV14	14	CASSRDTTKAGYTF	TGTGCCAGCAGCCGAGACACCACAAAGGCTGGCTACACCTTC
TRBJ1-5	few	-	TRBV6-1	14	CASRYRLSNQPQHF	TGTGCCAGCAGGTATAGGTTAAGCAATCAGCCCCAGCATTTT
TRBJ1-5	few	-	TRBV5-1	19	CASSLDEGPNLSGNQPQHF	TGCGCCAGCAGCTTGGATGAAGGGCCAAATTTATCCGGCAATCAGCCCCAGCATTTT
TRBJ2-1	-	TRBD1	TRBV7-6	16	CASSLVAGTGQDEQFF	TGTGCCAGCAGCTTAGTGGCGGGGACAGGGCAGGATGAGCAGTTCTTC
TRBJ2-5	many	TRBD2	TRBV6-5	15	CASSYRKRGVETQYF	TGTGCCAGCAGTTACCGGAAGCGGGGGGTAGAGACCCAGTACTTC
TRBJ1-5	few	-	TRBV6-2/TRBV6-3	14	CASSYEQRNQPQHF	TGTGCCAGCAGTTATGAACAGAGAAATCAGCCCCAGCATTTT
TRBJ2-1	few	-	TRBV11-1	14	CASSHRDRYNEQFF	TGTGCCAGCAGCCACCGGGATCGATACAATGAGCAGTTCTTC